Presented here are 16 T cell receptor beta chains from one specimen sequenced in a study of T cells in women clearing cervical HPV infection (dated by TCRdb to 2016 to 2019). Library preparation used the immunoSEQ multiplex PCR assay. In its TCRdb copy, this immuneACCESS table keeps in-frame sequences only and misses some clones. Where compared with another copy, unresolved V genes explain less than half of these, and the others have no known cause. This sample's listing comprises approximately 41,000 clones. 7.6% of the sample is held by the ten biggest clonotypes. The sequenced material came from blood buffy coat. The receptor source for this set is a woman between 18 and 69 years old with a cervical HPV16 infection that either progressed to CIN3+ or cleared (not recorded which).

Concerning this clone: The read ends 3 residues before the CDR3 terminus; that terminus is restored from the germline J gene. V is TRBV7-3 and J is TRBJ1-1; D is unresolved. V lost 0 bases, J lost 0 bases, and 8 bases lay in between. The germline V gene encodes CDR1 SGHTA and CDR2 FQGTGA. The CDR3 extends over 15 amino acids. The DNA read from the CDR3 is TGTGCCAGCAGCTTAACGGGCCAGATGAACACTGAA. Protein sequence: CASSLTGQMNTE. Given in full, the CDR3 is CASSLTGQMNTEAFF.

Remarks on this clone: The sequenced fragment ends 3 residues before the CDR3 boundary, so the rest is inferred from the germline J gene. V usage is TRBV7-9 and J usage is TRBJ2-4; 9 nucleotides line up with TRBD1. Germline CDR1 reads SEHNR; CDR2 reads FQNEAQ (reference sequence). This CDR3 is 14 amino acids long. With V trimmed by 0 bases and J by 9 bases, 3 bases remained unmatched. The sequenced part of the CDR3 DNA is TGTGCCAGCAGCTTAGCAGTGGACAGGGGCATT. It translates to CASSLAVDRGI. The whole CDR3 is CASSLAVDRGIQYF.

Concerning this clone: The read terminates 3 residues ahead of where the CDR3 ends, so the germline J gene completes it. This chain joins TRBV19 and TRBJ2-3; 10 bases are shared with TRBD2. The germline CDR1 and CDR2 sequences are LNHDA and SQIVND (reference sequence). This CDR3 is 15 amino acids long. After removal of 7 bases from V and 1 base from J, the junction contained 5 bases not matched to a gene. Here the CDR3 reads CASTRSGGGTDTQYF. The part of the CDR3 DNA that was read is TGTGCCAGTACCCGGAGCGGGGGGGGCACAGATACG.

Note on this clone: The DNA ends 3 residues before the CDR3 does, and the rest of the CDR3 is filled in from the germline J gene. The V call is TRBV28, the J call TRBJ1-1; 11 bases fit TRBD1. This CDR3 comprises 15 residues. The germline V gene encodes CDR1 MDHEN and CDR2 SYDVKM. Unmatched junction bases numbered 10, after V lost 7 bases and J lost 6 bases. The covered CDR3 bases are TGTGCCAGCACGACGCCTCCGGGACAGGGGGCTGAA. Translation gives CASTTPPGQGAE. The whole CDR3 sequence is CASTTPPGQGAEAFF.

CDR3 amino acids: CASRYDRETADTEAFF. Partial CDR3 DNA: TGTGCCAGCAGATATGACAGGGAAACGGCGGACACTGAA. V is TRBV28 and J is TRBJ1-1, with 7 bases aligning to TRBD1. The read comes to an end 3 residues before the CDR3 does, leaving the germline J gene to fill in the end. The CDR3 sequence is 16 residues long. CDR1 and CDR2 (germline): MDHEN, SYDVKM. The V and J ends lost 6 bases and 3 bases, in that order; junction bases with no gene match: 13. The whole variable domain, filled in from reference TRBV28 and TRBJ1-1, reads DVKVTQSSRYLVKRTGEKVFLECVQDMDHENMFWYRQDPGLGLRLIYFSYDVKMKEKGDIPEGYSVSREKKERFSLILESASTNQTSMYLCASRYDRETADTEAFFGQGTRLTVV.

For this clone: Read coverage stops 3 residues before the CDR3 terminus; the germline J gene supplies the remainder. This sequence joins TRBV10-2 and TRBJ1-2; D is perhaps TRBD1 (6 bases). V was clipped by 3 bases and J by 3 bases, with 8 bases between them. The CDR3 is 13 residues long. Germline V gene lookup returns CDR1 WSHSY and CDR2 SAAADI. The sequenced CDR3 bases are TGCGCCAGCAGTGACTGGACAGACTATGGC. Translation: CASSDWTDYG. From start to end, the CDR3 is CASSDWTDYGYTF.

CDR3 residues: CASSRDPAGASEQYF. The sequenced CDR3 bases are TGTGCCAGCAGCCGAGACCCAGCGGGAGCAAGCGAG. The gene calls are TRBV5-6 and TRBJ2-7; TRBD2 matches at 8 bases. The read finishes 3 residues shy of the CDR3 end, and the germline J gene is used to complete it. The junction had 12 bases not matched to a gene; V was cut back by 4 bases and J by 6 bases. Germline CDR1 and CDR2: SGHDT and YYEEEE. The CDR3 extends over 15 amino acids.

About this clone: The CDR3 end lies 3 residues beyond the end of the read and is filled in from the germline J gene. The chain is built from TRBV20-1 and TRBJ1-1; a possible D gene is TRBD1 (6 bases). The germline CDR1 and CDR2 sequences are DFQATT and SNEGSKA (reference sequence). There are 12 residues in the CDR3. Trimming removed 4 bases from V and 3 bases from J, with 9 bases in between. The covered CDR3 bases are TGCAGTGCTAACAGGGAGGACACTGAA. It specifies CSANREDTE. The full-length CDR3 reads as CSANREDTEAFF.

With regard to this clone: The read ends 3 residues early relative to the CDR3; the germline J gene fills the gap. V gene TRBV6-4 combines with J gene TRBJ2-2, with 9 bases lining up with TRBD2. J gave up 4 bases and V 3 bases, and 0 bases lay outside the gene matches. Germline lookup yields CDR1 MRHNA and CDR2 SNTAGT. The CDR3 sequence is 14 residues long. The CDR3 is CASSEAGGTGELFF. CDR3 bases read: TGTGCCAGCAGTGAAGCGGGGGGCACCGGGGAG.

CDR3 bases read: TGTGCCAGCAGCGATGAGGTCAATGAG. It specifies CASSDEVNE. The entire CDR3 sequence reads CASSDEVNEQFF. V is TRBV7-9 and J is TRBJ2-1; no firm D call. From the germline J gene comes the end of the CDR3, since the read stops 3 residues before it. Per germline, CDR1 SEHNR and CDR2 FQNEAQ (reference sequence). The CDR3 contains 12 residues. Trimming pared 5 bases from V and 6 bases from J, leaving 8 bases between.

For this clone: The CDR3 is cut off 3 residues early in the read; its end comes from the germline J gene. This sequence joins TRBV7-8 and TRBJ1-1; D possibly corresponds to TRBD1 (6 bases). The CDR3 has 12 residues. CDR1 SGHVS and CDR2 FQNEAQ come from the germline V gene. This CDR3 is CASSPQGSGAFF. The sequenced part of the CDR3 DNA is TGTGCCAGCAGCCCACAGGGTTCGGGA.

Notes on this clone: The read is 3 residues too short to cover the CDR3 end, so that end is filled in from the germline J gene. The V call is TRBV19, the J call TRBJ2-7, with TRBD2 matching over 13 bases. CDR1 and CDR2 from the germline V gene are LNHDA and SQIVND (reference sequence). CDR3 size: 15 residues. The V segment lost 1 base and the J segment 3 bases; nucleotides outside the gene matches: 0. The CDR3 reads CASSIGTSGSYEQYF. Incomplete CDR3 DNA: TGTGCCAGTAGTATAGGGACTAGCGGGAGCTACGAG.

Remarks on this clone: The missing CDR3 end, 3 residues past where the read stops, is filled in from the germline J gene. V usage is TRBV20-1 and J usage is TRBJ2-1, with 9 bases that match TRBD1. The CDR3 extends over 15 amino acids. J lost 1 base, V lost 5 bases, and 6 bases had no gene match. Germline values: CDR1 DFQATT, CDR2 SNEGSKA (reference sequence). The part of the CDR3 DNA that was read is TGCAGTGCTGGTCGGGGACAGGGTTCCTACAATGAG. It specifies CSAGRGQGSYNE. The CDR3 in full is CSAGRGQGSYNEQFF.

CDR3: CSVESAIYNEQFF. The CDR3 bases that were read are TGCAGCGTTGAGTCAGCGATCTACAATGAG. The chain couples TRBV29-1 to TRBJ2-1, with unresolved D. The missing CDR3 end, 3 residues past where the read stops, is filled in from the germline J gene. Germline CDR1 reads SQVTM; CDR2 reads ANQGSEA. V lost 3 bases, J lost 3 bases, and 9 bases lay in between. CDR3 size: 13 residues.

Of note for this clone: The CDR3 end falls 3 residues outside the read, so it is completed with the germline J gene. Other DNA sequences from this sample encode an identical CDR3 as well. This chain connects TRBV28 to TRBJ1-2; D is perhaps TRBD1 (5 bases). Trimming left V 2 bases short and J 3 bases short, with 10 bases between. The CDR3 has 14 amino acids. Germline CDR1 is MDHEN and CDR2 is SYDVKM. CDR3 DNA (partial): TGTGCCAGCAGTTTAGACCAGGGAGACTATGGC. Translation: CASSLDQGDYG. Given in full, the CDR3 is CASSLDQGDYGYTF.

On this clone itself: From the germline J gene comes the end of the CDR3, since the read stops 3 residues before it. V usage is TRBV4-1 and J usage is TRBJ2-1; TRBD2 agrees at 7 bases. This CDR3 is 17 amino acids long. Germline lookup yields CDR1 MGHRA and CDR2 YSYEKL. V lost 1 base, J lost 1 base, and 7 bases stayed unmatched. Incomplete CDR3 DNA: TGCGCCAGCAGCCAAGGAATCGGGACTAAATCCTACAATGAG. Protein product: CASSQGIGTKSYNE. The whole CDR3 protein is CASSQGIGTKSYNEQFF.